The 8 T cell receptor beta chains given below trace back to one sample, sequenced in a study of T cell repertoires in cytomegalovirus infection. TCRdb processed the reads anew with MiXCR; each CDR3 protein has one entry. The top ten hold 30% to 40% of the sample, which has about 110,000 distinct CDR3 sequences, over 9% seen once. No antigen has been assigned to these receptors. Sample: PBMCs, sequenced either directly or after in vitro stimulation (not recorded which). The receptors shown here come from a human donor in good health (CMV status not recorded). Some clones in this sample may be carry-over from other donors' samples.

Many counts were recorded for this clonotype. This chain connects TRBV12-3 or TRBV12-4 to TRBJ2-1; TRBD2 matches at 11 bases. CDR3 length equals 17 residues. V dropped 5 bases and J dropped 5; count of bases not matched to a gene: 11. The CDR3, as DNA: TGTGCCAGCAGTATAACCCTAGCGGGAGGAGCCCACAATGAGCAGTTCTTC. The encoded protein is CASSITLAGGAHNEQFF.

This clonotype came up many times. CDR3 nucleotide sequence: TGTGCCAGCAGTTCAGGGGTCGGCTACACCTTC. It encodes CASSSGVGYTF. J is TRBJ1-2 and V is TRBV28, with D maybe TRBD1 (6 bases). V was shortened by 4 bases and J by 8 bases, with 8 bases between the two germline ends. Germline V gene sequence: CDR1 MDHEN, CDR2 SYDVKM. The CDR3 has 11 amino acids.

In its sample, this clonotype was seen a few times. This chain links TRBV20-1 with TRBJ1-6; TRBD1 might be the D (6 bases). Germline lookup yields CDR1 DFQATT and CDR2 SNEGSKA (reference sequence). The V end was cut by 0 bases, the J end by 5 bases, with 17 bases between. This CDR3 is 17 amino acids long. The CDR3, as DNA: TGCAGTGCTAGAGATCTGCGGGGGGCCTCTCATAATTCACCCCTCCACTTT. Translated, it gives CSARDLRGASHNSPLHF.

This clonotype was seen a few times. The V gene is TRBV7-8, the J gene TRBJ2-1, with D possibly being TRBD2 (5 bases). Germline V CDR1 and CDR2: SGHVS, FQNEAQ. The length of the CDR3 is 15 residues. The V and J ends lost 5 bases and 2 bases respectively, with 13 bases between them. The CDR3 DNA reads TGTGCCAGCAGCCTCACTAGTAGCCCCTACAATGAGCAGTTCTTC. Translation: CASSLTSSPYNEQFF.

There are a few counts of this clonotype. The rearrangement links TRBV7-2 to TRBJ1-1, with a possible D match to TRBD1 (5 bases). The CDR3 is 12 residues long. Trimming shortened V by 3 bases and J by 6 bases, and 8 bases separated the two germline ends. Germline CDR1 SGHTA, CDR2 FQGNSA. This CDR3 is CASSFQGPEAFF. The CDR3 region has the DNA TGTGCCAGCAGCTTTCAGGGCCCTGAAGCTTTCTTT.

At least ten counts were recorded for this clonotype. This chain connects TRBV7-2 to TRBJ2-3; no definite D call. V was trimmed by 5 bases and J by 2 bases, leaving 20 bases between them. Germline V gene sequence: CDR1 SGHTA, CDR2 FQGNSA. The CDR3 has 17 residues. The CDR3 nucleotides read TGTGCCAGCAGCCTTTACGTAGCCTCCCAAGTCACAGATACGCAGTATTTT. Translated, it gives CASSLYVASQVTDTQYF.

In its sample, this clonotype is medium-sized. The chain recombines TRBV19 with TRBJ1-3; 7 bases fit TRBD1. V shed 3 bases and J 2 bases; nucleotides not matched to a gene: 10. Germline V lookup: CDR1 LNHDA, CDR2 SQIVND (reference sequence). The CDR3 has 17 amino acids. The CDR3 loop is CASSMGQTHRPGNTIYF. The CDR3 bases are TGTGCCAGTAGTATGGGACAGACACACCGCCCTGGAAACACCATATATTTT.

This clonotype was counted many times. V gene TRBV4-3 combines with J gene TRBJ2-3; the match to TRBD2 covers 13 bases. V lost 1 base and J lost 4; bases outside the gene matches: 2. The germline gives CDR1 LGHNA, CDR2 YSLEER. The CDR3 is 16 residues long. The CDR3 spells CASSQGTSGRADTQYF. Here the CDR3 DNA reads TGCGCCAGCAGCCAAGGGACTAGCGGGAGAGCAGATACGCAGTATTTT.